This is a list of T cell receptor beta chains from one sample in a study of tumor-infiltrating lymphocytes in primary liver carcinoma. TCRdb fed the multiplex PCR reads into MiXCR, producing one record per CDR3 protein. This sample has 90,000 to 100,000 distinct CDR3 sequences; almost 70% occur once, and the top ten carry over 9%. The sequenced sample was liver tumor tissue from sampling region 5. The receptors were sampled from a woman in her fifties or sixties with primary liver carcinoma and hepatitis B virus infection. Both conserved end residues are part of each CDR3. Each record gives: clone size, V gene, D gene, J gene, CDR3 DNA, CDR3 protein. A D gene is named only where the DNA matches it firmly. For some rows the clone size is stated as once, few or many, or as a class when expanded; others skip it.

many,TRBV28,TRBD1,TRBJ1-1,TGTGCCAGCAGTAGCTTGACAGGGGGGGCGACTGAAGCTTTCTTT,CASSSLTGGATEAFF
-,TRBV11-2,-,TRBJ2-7,TGTGCCAGCAGCCCGCCGGGAGCGGTGACAATCTACGAGCAGTACTTC,CASSPPGAVTIYEQYF
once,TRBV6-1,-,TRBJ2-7,TGTGCCAGCGGACAGCACTCATACAAGCAGTACTTC,CASGQHSYKQYF
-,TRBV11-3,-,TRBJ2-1,TGTGCCAGCAGTGCCGGGGGCCACAATGAGCGATTCTTC,CASSAGGHNERFF
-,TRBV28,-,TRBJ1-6,TGTGCCAACAGTTTGGGGTCAGGGTATCGATCACCCCTCCACTTT,CANSLGSGYRSPLHF
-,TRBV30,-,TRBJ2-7,TGTGTCTGGACCCTCCGGGACGGGGGGCTTTACGAGCAGTACTTC,CVWTLRDGGLYEQYF
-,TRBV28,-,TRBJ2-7,TGTGCCAGCAGCCGCCAAGCGGCCGCGTTCTCCTACGAGCAGTACTTC,CASSRQAAAFSYEQYF
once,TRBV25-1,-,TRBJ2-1,TGTGCCAGCACTGAGTTGGAGTACAATGAGCAGTTCTTC,CASTELEYNEQFF
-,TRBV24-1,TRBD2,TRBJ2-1,TGTGCTACCAATGATTCCGGCGGGAGTGCGTCTAATGAGCAGTTCTTC,CATNDSGGSASNEQFF
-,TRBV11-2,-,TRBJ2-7,TGTGCCAGCAGCTTAGAGCGTCGGAGCGAGCGGTATTTC,CASSLERRSERYF
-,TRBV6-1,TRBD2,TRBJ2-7,TGTACCAGCAGGGCTAGCGGGATGAGCTACGAGCGGTACTTC,CTSRASGMSYERYF
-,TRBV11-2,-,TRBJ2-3,TGTGCCAGCAGTTTAGTAATGGGGAGAAAGAGCACAGATACGCAGTATTTT,CASSLVMGRKSTDTQYF
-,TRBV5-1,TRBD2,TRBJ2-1,TGCGCCAGCAGCCGTGGGACTAGCGGATCGAGCTCCTACAATGAGCAGTTCTTC,CASSRGTSGSSSYNEQFF
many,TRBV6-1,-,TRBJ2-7,TGTGCCAGCAGCGAACCGGGACCCACCGGCGAGCAGTACTTC,CASSEPGPTGEQYF
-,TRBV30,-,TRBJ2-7,TGTGCCTGGGGGATATTTCCTCGACCCTACGAGCAGTACTTC,CAWGIFPRPYEQYF
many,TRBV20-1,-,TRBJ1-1,TGCAGTGCGGGGAGGAGTGGGAACACTGAAGCTTTCTTT,CSAGRSGNTEAFF
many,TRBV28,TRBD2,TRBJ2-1,TGTGCCAGCAGCAGACTAGCAGGGAATAATGAGCAGTTCTTC,CASSRLAGNNEQFF
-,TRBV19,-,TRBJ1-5,TGTGCCAGTAGACCGGACAGCCGAAATCAGCCCCAGCATTTT,CASRPDSRNQPQHF
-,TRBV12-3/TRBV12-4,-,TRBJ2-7,TGTGTCAGCAGGACACAAGAGGAGGGATACGAGCAGTACTTC,CVSRTQEEGYEQYF
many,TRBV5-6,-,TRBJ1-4,TGTGCCAGCAGCTTAAGGGCTAGTGAAAAACTGTTTTTT,CASSLRASEKLFF
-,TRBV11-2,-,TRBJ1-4,TGTTCCAGCAGCTCGAGAGGGACCACTCGAGCAACTAATGAAAGATTGTTTTTT,CSSSSRGTTRATNERLFF
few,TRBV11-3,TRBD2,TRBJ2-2,TGTGCCAGCAGCCCCATTAGCGGGACCGGGGAGCTGTTTTTT,CASSPISGTGELFF
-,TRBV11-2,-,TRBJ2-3,TGTGTCCGCAACCCCCCCAAGGGCCTAGCGCACACAGATAGGCAGTATTTT,CVRNPPKGLAHTDRQYF
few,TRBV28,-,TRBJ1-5,TGTGCCAGCAGTAAGGAAACGAAGAATCAGCCCCAGCATTTT,CASSKETKNQPQHF
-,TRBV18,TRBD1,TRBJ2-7,TGTGCCAGCTCACAGCAGGGGGCGAGTGAGCAGTACTTC,CASSQQGASEQYF
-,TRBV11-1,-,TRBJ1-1,TGTGCCAGCAGCCATTCGGTCCAATCGAGCACTGAAGCTTTCTTT,CASSHSVQSSTEAFF
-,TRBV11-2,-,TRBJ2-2,TGTGCCGGCAGCTTCGATAGGACTGGGGAACTGTTTTTT,CAGSFDRTGELFF
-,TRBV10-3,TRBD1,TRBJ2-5,TGTGCCATCGGTGAGTCGGAACCGGGACAGGGTTTCGGAGAGACCCAGTGCTTC,CAIGESEPGQGFGETQCF
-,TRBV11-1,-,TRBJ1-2,TGTGCCAGCAGTCTTATGGACAGCATCTATGGCTTCACCTTC,CASSLMDSIYGFTF
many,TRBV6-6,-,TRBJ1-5,TGTGCCAGCAGTTACGGCGGGAATCAGCCCCAGCATTTT,CASSYGGNQPQHF
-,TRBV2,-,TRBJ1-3,TGTGCCAGCAGTACTTGGGGCAGGAGGGCCTCTGGAAACACCATATATTTT,CASSTWGRRASGNTIYF